This T cell receptor (beta chain) was profiled in a study of spatial heterogeneity in lung cancer. On the study more broadly: Donors were around 70 untreated early-stage non-small cell lung cancer patients.

Trimming removed 9 bases from V and 2 bases from J; junction bases left unmatched: 2. The CDR3 has 12 amino acids. This sample's time point: blood at routine non-recurrence follow-up after resection. TCRdb redid the calling of the 5' RACE reads with MiXCR, one entry per CDR3 protein. In the table there are around 4,800 distinct CDR3 sequences, about 26% of which are singletons. This clonotype was observed once. The chain uses TRBV12-3 or TRBV12-4 and TRBJ2-7; 9 bases agree with TRBD2. The sample here was PBMCs, taken at follow-up. This clonotype was sampled from a male donor with early-stage non-small cell lung cancer. The CDR3 region is CASSGGPYEQYF. DNA of the CDR3: TGTGCCAGTAGCGGGGGACCCTACGAGCAGTACTTC.